This T cell receptor beta chain is from a study of T cell responses to AZD1222 COVID-19 vaccine. Study-wide results and limits: White British people made up most donors, females outnumbered males, and clonal diversity was possibly underestimated.

This table comes from immunoSEQ multiplex PCR, and its TCRdb copy is limited to in-frame clones, with some not included. Among some 150,000 clones listed, about 89% were seen once. The CDR3 sequence is 14 residues long. Germline V CDR1 and CDR2: MGHRA, YSYEKL. V was pared by 0 bases and J by 5 bases, with 8 bases between. Turning to this clone: Its antigen is as yet unknown.

This receptor was identified in an adult in good health. The input for sequencing was peripheral blood, taken on day 0 of MenACWY control vaccination. The rearrangement links TRBV4-1 to TRBJ2-1; D not certain. The CDR3 region is CASSQESRNNEQFF. CDR3 DNA sequence: TGCGCCAGCAGCCAAGAAAGCAGAAACAATGAGCAGTTCTTC.